This record covers a single T cell receptor (beta chain). Its antigen is unidentified. The V end lost 1 base, the J end lost 4 bases, and 19 bases lay between the germline ends. The CDR3 is 17 amino acids. Germline CDR1 SGHNT, CDR2 YENEEA. This sample is part of a study of TIL therapy for anti-PD-1-resistant metastatic lung cancer. Study summary: Median patient age was 54, ranging roughly 35-85 years. Most patients had lung adenocarcinoma; several tumors were EGFR-mutant, two ALK-rearranged; half smoked currently or formerly.

Overall study results and limits: Many TIL product clones were absent from baseline tumor, suggesting clonal contraction. Compared with baseline intratumoral T cells, expanded TIL cultures were more clonal and less diverse (about 6% vs 30%).

Time point here: pre-treatment sample, taken before nivolumab and TIL therapy. Pleural nodules or supraclavicular lymph nodes made up most of the excised metastases sampled. The libraries were made with immunoSEQ v3. Some clones are missing from TCRdb's copy, which holds only in-frame ones; the method was immunoSEQ multiplex PCR. The sample yields some 90,000 clones, roughly two thirds seen once. This sequence was found in a person between 25 and 79 years old with non-small cell lung cancer. The gene calls are TRBV11-3 and TRBJ1-1; a weak D match, TRBD1 (6 bases). The sample consisted of tumor tissue, taken at baseline. DNA of the CDR3: TGTGCCAGCAGCTTAGGGGGGCGTGGCAGGCAAGGCACTGAAGCTTTCTTT. Protein product: CASSLGGRGRQGTEAFF. Drawing the rest from reference TRBV11-3 and TRBJ1-1, the complete variable domain is EAGVVQSPRYKIIEKKQPVAFWCNPISGHNTLYWYLQNLGQGPELLIRYENEEAVDDSQLPKDRFSAERLKGVDSTLKIQPAELGDSAVYLCASSLGGRGRQGTEAFFGQGTRLTVV.